This T cell receptor beta chain was sequenced during a study of cytomegalovirus exposure and HLA in healthy donors. Primers for the PCR totalled 60 Vbeta and 13 Jbeta. Here immunoSEQ multiplex PCR was the method, and the copy in TCRdb shows in-frame clones only, minus some. In the table there are 130,000 to 150,000 clones, 78% of which are singletons. This CDR3 comprises 19 residues. The ends lost 4 bases at V and 0 bases at J; junction bases unmatched: 10. Germline values: CDR1 PRHDT, CDR2 FYEKMQ (reference sequence). As regards this clone: Its antigen is currently unknown.

Study-wide points: Relative to the roughly 690-donor mean, N-insertions were reportedly fewer in an Asian-associated ancestry cluster in a later analysis. Rare TCR sequences dominated, though some public TCRs recurred in many donors.

The sequencing input was PBMCs. The receptor comes from a male donor in good health and CMV-seronegative. This chain uses TRBV13 with TRBJ2-3; 13 bases map to TRBD2. The CDR3 DNA sequence: TGTGCCAGCAGCTCACGGACTAGCGGGAGCCCGTCTAGCACAGATACGCAGTATTTT. Amino acid sequence: CASSSRTSGSPSSTDTQYF.